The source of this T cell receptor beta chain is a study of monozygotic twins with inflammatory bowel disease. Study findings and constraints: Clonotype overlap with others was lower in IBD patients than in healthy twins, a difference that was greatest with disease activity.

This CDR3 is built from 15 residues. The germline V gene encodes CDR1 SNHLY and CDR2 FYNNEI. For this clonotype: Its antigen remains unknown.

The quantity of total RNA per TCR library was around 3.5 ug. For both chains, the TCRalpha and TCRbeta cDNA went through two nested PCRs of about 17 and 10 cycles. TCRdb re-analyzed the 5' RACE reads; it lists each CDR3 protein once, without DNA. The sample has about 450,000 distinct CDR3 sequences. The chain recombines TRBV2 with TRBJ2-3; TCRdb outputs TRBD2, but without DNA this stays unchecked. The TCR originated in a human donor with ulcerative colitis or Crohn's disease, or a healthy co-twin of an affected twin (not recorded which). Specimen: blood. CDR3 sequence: CASSVIAGLTDTQYF. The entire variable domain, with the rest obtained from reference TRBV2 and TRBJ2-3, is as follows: EPEVTQTPSHQVTQMGQEVILRCVPISNHLYFYWYRQILGQKVEFLVSFYNNEISEKSEIFDDQFSVERPDGSNFTLKIRSTKLEDSAMYFCASSVIAGLTDTQYFGPGTRLTVL.